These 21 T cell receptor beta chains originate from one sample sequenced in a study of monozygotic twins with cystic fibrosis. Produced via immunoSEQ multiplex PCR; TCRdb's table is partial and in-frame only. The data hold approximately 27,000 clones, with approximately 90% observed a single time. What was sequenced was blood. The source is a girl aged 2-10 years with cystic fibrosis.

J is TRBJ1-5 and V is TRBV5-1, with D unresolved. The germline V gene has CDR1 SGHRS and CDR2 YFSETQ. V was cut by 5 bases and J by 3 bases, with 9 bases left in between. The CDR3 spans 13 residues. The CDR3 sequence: CASRWQHNQPQHF. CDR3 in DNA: TGCGCCAGCAGATGGCAGCACAATCAGCCCCAGCATTTT.

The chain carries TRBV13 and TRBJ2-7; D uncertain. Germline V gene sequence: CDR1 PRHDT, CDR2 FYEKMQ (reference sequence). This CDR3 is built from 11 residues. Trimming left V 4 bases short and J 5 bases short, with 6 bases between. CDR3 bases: TGTGCCAGCAGCTCTTTAAACGAGCAGTACTTC. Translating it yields CASSSLNEQYF.

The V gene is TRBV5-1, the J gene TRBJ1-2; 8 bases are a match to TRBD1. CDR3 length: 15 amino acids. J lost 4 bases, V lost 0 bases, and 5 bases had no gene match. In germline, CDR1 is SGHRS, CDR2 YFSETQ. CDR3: CASSLGTGYLYGYTF. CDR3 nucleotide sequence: TGCGCCAGCAGCTTGGGGACAGGGTATCTCTATGGCTACACCTTC. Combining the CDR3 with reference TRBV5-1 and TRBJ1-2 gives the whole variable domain KAGVTQTPRYLIKTRGQQVTLSCSPISGHRSVSWYQQTPGQGLQFLFEYFSETQRNKGNFPGRFSGRQFSNSRSEMNVSTLELGDSALYLCASSLGTGYLYGYTFGSGTRLTVV.

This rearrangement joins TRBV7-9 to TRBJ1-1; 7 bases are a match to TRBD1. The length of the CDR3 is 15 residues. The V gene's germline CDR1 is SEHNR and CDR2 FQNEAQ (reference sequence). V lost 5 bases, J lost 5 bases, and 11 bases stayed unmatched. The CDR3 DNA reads TGTGCCAGCAGCCCCGGGACAGCCAGCCAAACTGAAGCTTTCTTT. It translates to CASSPGTASQTEAFF.

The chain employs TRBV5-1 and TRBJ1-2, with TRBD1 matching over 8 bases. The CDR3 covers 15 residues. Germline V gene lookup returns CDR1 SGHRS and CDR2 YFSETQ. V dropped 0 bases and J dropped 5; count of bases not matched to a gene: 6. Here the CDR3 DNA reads TGCGCCAGCAGCTTGGCCCAGGGGGCCCTTTATGGCTACACCTTC. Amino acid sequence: CASSLAQGALYGYTF.

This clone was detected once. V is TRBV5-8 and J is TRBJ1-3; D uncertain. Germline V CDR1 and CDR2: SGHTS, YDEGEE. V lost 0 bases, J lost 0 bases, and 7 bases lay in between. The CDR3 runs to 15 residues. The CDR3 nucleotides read TGTGCCAGCAGCTTGGGTATAATCTCTGGAAACACCATATATTTT. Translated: CASSLGIISGNTIYF.

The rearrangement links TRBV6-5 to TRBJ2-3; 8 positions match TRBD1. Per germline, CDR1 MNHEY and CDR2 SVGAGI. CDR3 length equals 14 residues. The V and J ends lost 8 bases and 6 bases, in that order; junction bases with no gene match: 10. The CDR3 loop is CASPDQGAQDTQYF. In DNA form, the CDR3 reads TGTGCCAGCCCGGATCAGGGGGCGCAGGATACGCAGTATTTT.

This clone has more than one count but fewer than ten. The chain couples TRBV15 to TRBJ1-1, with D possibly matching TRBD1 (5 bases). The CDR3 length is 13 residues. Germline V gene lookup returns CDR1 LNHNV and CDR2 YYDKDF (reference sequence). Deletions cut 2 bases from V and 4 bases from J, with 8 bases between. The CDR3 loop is CATSRQGATEAFF. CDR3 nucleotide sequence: TGTGCCACCAGCAGACAAGGGGCCACTGAAGCTTTCTTT.

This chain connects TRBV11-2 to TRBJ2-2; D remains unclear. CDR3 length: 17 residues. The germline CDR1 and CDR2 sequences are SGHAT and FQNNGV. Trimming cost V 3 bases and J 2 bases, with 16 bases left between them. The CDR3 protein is CASSFRPTGYNTGELFF. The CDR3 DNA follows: TGTGCCAGCAGCTTCAGACCGACTGGTTACAACACCGGGGAGCTGTTTTTT.

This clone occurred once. Here the CDR3 DNA reads TGTGCCAGCAGCCTCAACTGGGGGGACTATGGCTACACCTTC. It codes for CASSLNWGDYGYTF. The chain links TRBV5-6 to TRBJ1-2, with D possibly TRBD1 on 5 matching bases. Germline CDR1 reads SGHDT; CDR2 reads YYEEEE. This CDR3 is 14 amino acids long. V lost 4 bases to trimming and J lost 3 bases, with 13 bases between them. The complete variable domain, with remaining parts taken from reference TRBV5-6 and TRBJ1-2, reads DAGVTQSPTHLIKTRGQQVTLRCSPKSGHDTVSWYQQALGQGPQFIFQYYEEEERQRGNFPDRFSGHQFPNYSSELNVNALLLGDSALYLCASSLNWGDYGYTFGSGTRLTVV.

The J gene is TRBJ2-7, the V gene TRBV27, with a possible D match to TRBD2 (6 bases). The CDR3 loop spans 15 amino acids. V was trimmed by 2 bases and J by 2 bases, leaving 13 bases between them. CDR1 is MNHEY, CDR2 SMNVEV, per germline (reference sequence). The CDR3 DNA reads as TGTGCCAGCAGTTTACCGGGGGTCCTGCCCTACGAGCAGTACTTC. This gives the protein CASSLPGVLPYEQYF.

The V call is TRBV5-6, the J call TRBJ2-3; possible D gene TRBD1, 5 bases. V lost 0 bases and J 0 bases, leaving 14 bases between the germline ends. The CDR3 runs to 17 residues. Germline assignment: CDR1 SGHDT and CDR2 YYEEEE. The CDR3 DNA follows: TGTGCCAGCAGCTTGGGGGGCAGGGTGGCTAGCACAGATACGCAGTATTTT. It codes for CASSLGGRVASTDTQYF. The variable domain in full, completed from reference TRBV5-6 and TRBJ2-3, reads DAGVTQSPTHLIKTRGQQVTLRCSPKSGHDTVSWYQQALGQGPQFIFQYYEEEERQRGNFPDRFSGHQFPNYSSELNVNALLLGDSALYLCASSLGGRVASTDTQYFGPGTRLTVL.

CDR3 DNA: TGCGCCAGCAGCCAACCCACCGGGAATTCACCCCTCCACTTT. Translation gives CASSQPTGNSPLHF. J is TRBJ1-6 and V is TRBV4-1; D call uncertain. Looked up from germline, CDR1 is MGHRA and CDR2 is YSYEKL. Trimming took off 2 bases at V and 7 bases at J, with 9 bases between the two ends. The CDR3 extends over 14 amino acids.

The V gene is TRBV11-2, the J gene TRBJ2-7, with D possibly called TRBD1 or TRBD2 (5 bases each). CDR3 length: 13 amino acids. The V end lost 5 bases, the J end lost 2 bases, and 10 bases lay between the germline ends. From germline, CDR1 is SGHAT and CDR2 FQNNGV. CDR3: CASSRGQTYEQYF. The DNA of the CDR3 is TGTGCCAGCAGCCGGGGCCAAACCTACGAGCAGTACTTC.

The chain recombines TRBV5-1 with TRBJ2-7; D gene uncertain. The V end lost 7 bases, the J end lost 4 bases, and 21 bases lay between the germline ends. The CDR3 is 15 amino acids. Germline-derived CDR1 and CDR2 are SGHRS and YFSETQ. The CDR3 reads CASGSDSPSPYEQYF. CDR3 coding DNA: TGCGCCAGCGGTTCTGATTCCCCGTCCCCGTACGAGCAGTACTTC. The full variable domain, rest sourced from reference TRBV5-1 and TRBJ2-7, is KAGVTQTPRYLIKTRGQQVTLSCSPISGHRSVSWYQQTPGQGLQFLFEYFSETQRNKGNFPGRFSGRQFSNSRSEMNVSTLELGDSALYLCASGSDSPSPYEQYFGPGTRLTVT.

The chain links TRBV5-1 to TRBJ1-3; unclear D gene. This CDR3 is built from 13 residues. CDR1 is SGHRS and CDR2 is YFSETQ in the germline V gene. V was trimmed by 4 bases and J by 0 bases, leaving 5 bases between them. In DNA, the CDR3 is TGCGCCAGCAGCGCCAGCTCTGGAAACACCATATATTTT. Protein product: CASSASSGNTIYF.

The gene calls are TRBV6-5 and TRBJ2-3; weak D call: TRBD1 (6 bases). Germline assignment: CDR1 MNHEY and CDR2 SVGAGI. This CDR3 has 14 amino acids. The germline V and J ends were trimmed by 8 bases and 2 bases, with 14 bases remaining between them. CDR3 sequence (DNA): TGTGCCAGCCGATCAGACAGGTACACAGATACGCAGTATTTT. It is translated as CASRSDRYTDTQYF.

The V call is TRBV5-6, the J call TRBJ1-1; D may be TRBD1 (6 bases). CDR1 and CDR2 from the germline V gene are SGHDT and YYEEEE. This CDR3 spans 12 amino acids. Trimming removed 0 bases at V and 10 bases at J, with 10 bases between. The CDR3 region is CASSLAGGAAFF. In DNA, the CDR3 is TGTGCCAGCAGCTTGGCCGGGGGCGCAGCTTTCTTT.

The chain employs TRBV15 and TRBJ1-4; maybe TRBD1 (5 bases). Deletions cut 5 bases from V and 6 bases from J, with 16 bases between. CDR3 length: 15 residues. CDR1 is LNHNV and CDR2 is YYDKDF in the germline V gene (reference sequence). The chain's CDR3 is CATSGQRVVDEKLFF. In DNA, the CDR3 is TGTGCCACCAGCGGACAAAGGGTGGTGGATGAAAAACTGTTTTTT.

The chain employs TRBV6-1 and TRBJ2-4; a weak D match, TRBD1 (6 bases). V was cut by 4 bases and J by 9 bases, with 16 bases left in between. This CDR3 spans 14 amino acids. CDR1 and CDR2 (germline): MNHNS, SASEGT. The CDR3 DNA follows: TGTGCCAGCAGTGTCGACTATTCCAGGGGCATTCAGTACTTC. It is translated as CASSVDYSRGIQYF.

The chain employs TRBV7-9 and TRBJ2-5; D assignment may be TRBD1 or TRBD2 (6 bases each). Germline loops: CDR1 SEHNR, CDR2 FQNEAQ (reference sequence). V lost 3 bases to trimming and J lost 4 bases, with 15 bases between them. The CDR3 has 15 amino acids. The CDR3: CASSLKGGTTETQYF. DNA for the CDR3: TGTGCCAGCAGCTTGAAGGGGGGCACGACAGAGACCCAGTACTTC.